This record covers a single T cell receptor beta chain. No antigen is known for it. Sequencing of the DNA from cultured CD4+ T cells was carried out with the Oncomine TCR Beta short-read assay. Using its own MiXCR run on the PCR reads, TCRdb lists one record per CDR3 protein. Of approximately 13,000 distinct CDR3 sequences listed, roughly 73% were seen once; the top ten hold approximately 30%. This entry is derived from a study of vaccination and CD4 T cells after COVID-19. This sample's treatment: roughly 10-day PBMC culture with coronavirus spike peptide pools or control peptides (ViraFEST assay). The germline CDR1 and CDR2 sequences are MNHEY and SMNVEV (reference sequence). CDR3 length equals 18 residues. Trimming took 4 bases from V and 4 from J; bases not matched to a gene: 9.

V and J are TRBV27 and TRBJ2-2; the match to TRBD2 covers 13 bases. This TCR derives from a human donor who had recovered from COVID-19. The source material was CD4+ T cells from blood, cultured in vitro. CDR3 bases: TGTGCCAGCAGTTATCGGACTAGCGGGGGACAACCCACCGGGGAGCTGTTTTTT. Protein product: CASSYRTSGGQPTGELFF.